Below are 6 T cell receptor beta chains sequenced from a single sample in a study of cytomegalovirus exposure and HLA in healthy donors. With 60 Vbeta and 13 Jbeta primers, the PCR was carried out. This table comes from immunoSEQ multiplex PCR, and its TCRdb copy is limited to in-frame clones, with some not included. This repertoire shows about 78,000 clones, 65% to 80% found once; its top ten account for 11%. Sequenced input: PBMCs. The receptors stem from a woman in her 40s in good health and CMV-seropositive.

V is TRBV27 and J is TRBJ2-7; 8 bases align to TRBD2. Germline trimming cut 4 bases from V and 6 bases from J; bases unmatched to any gene: 11. Germline CDR1 reads MNHEY; CDR2 reads SMNVEV (reference sequence). The CDR3 has 15 amino acids. The DNA of the CDR3 is TGTGCCAGCAGTTCCGTTCGTGCGGGAGGTTCCGAGCAGTACTTC. Its protein is CASSSVRAGGSEQYF.

Details on this clone: No DNA is shown, since the ends of the CDR3 on it are uncertain; the CDR3 is the one TCRdb lists. This chain joins TRBV27 and TRBJ1-5. The germline CDR1 and CDR2 sequences are MNHEY and SMNVEV (reference sequence). The CDR3 totals 13 residues, both ends included. This CDR3 is CASSLERDQPQHF.

The CDR3 DNA reads as TGTGCCAGCAGCTTGACGGGGTCAGATGAAAAACTGTTTTTT. This codes for CASSLTGSDEKLFF. The chain joins TRBV5-8 to TRBJ1-4; D call uncertain. V lost 1 base, J lost 6 bases, and 10 bases lay in between. The CDR3 is made up of 14 amino acids. In germline, CDR1 is SGHTS, CDR2 YDEGEE.

CDR3 in DNA: TGTGCCAGTAGTCCCTCGTTGGGGAGCTCCTACAATGAGCAGTTCTTC. It encodes CASSPSLGSSYNEQFF. The gene calls are TRBV19 and TRBJ2-1; D is possibly TRBD2 (5 bases). Germline CDR1 and CDR2: LNHDA and SQIVND (reference sequence). V was pared by 5 bases and J by 0 bases, with 14 bases between. The CDR3 loop spans 16 amino acids.

The chain is built from TRBV28 and TRBJ2-1, with 9 nucleotides matching TRBD1. This CDR3 is 15 amino acids long. J gave up 10 bases and V 7 bases, and 14 bases lay outside the gene matches. Germline CDR1 and CDR2: MDHEN and SYDVKM. The CDR3 is CASTSPGQGSGEQFF. CDR3 bases: TGTGCCAGCACCTCCCCGGGACAGGGATCGGGAGAGCAGTTCTTC.

The chain links TRBV13 to TRBJ2-2, with 16 bases matching TRBD2. The CDR3 loop spans 16 amino acids. V dropped 5 bases and J dropped 6; count of bases not matched to a gene: 3. Germline loops: CDR1 PRHDT, CDR2 FYEKMQ (reference sequence). CDR3 sequence (DNA): TGTGCCAGCAGCGGGACTAGCGGGAGGGCTTCCGGGGAGCTGTTTTTT. Translated, it gives CASSGTSGRASGELFF.